The sequence of this T cell receptor (beta chain) was determined in a study of blood T cell repertoires in COVID-19. Overall study: Material from acute and convalescent COVID-19 was sourced from the United States, Italy and Spain. Sample material is recorded as cDNA or gDNA derived from T cells, B-cell-depleted T cells, or PBMCs.

Authors' analysis steps: Reference gene primer amplification in the assay estimated nucleated cell counts. Assay used: immunoSEQ multiplex PCR; TCRdb lists only in-frame clones, some missing. The V and J calls and clone size come from that table; D and trimming were worked out from the DNA. This table holds 86,000 or so clones, roughly three quarters found once. Germline-derived CDR1 and CDR2 are MNHEY and SVGAGI. The CDR3 runs 13 residues. The V gene lost 8 bases and the J gene lost 2 bases, with 10 bases spanning the gap. This clone was detected a few times. This sequence joins TRBV6-5 and TRBJ1-3; perhaps TRBD1 as D (5 bases). This TCR derives from a man between 70 and 80 years old with acute or convalescent COVID-19. The sequencing input was peripheral blood. CDR3 in amino acids: CASRQGTGNTIYF. The CDR3 coding sequence is TGTGCCAGCCGCCAGGGCACTGGAAACACCATATATTTT.